This TCR beta chain came from a study of blood T cell repertoires in COVID-19. Study context: Sites in the United States, Italy and Spain provided acute and convalescent COVID-19 samples.

The germline gives CDR1 SGHVS, CDR2 FQNEAQ. The CDR3 covers 16 residues. With 2 bases clipped from V and 2 bases from J, the junction kept 8 bases outside the gene matches. Seattle-derived patients entered the study during active infection and were followed longitudinally. Sequenced by immunoSEQ multiplex PCR; TCRdb stores in-frame clones only, minus some. The sample carries 150,000 to 200,000 clones, under 90% recorded once. The specimen sequenced was peripheral blood. V is TRBV7-8 and J is TRBJ2-7; 8 bases are shared with TRBD1. The source of this sequence is a person aged 65 to 85 with COVID-19, enrolled during active disease. CDR3 nucleotide sequence: TGTGCCAGCAGCTTACTTGGACAGGGCCTCCCCTACGAGCAGTACTTC. This encodes CASSLLGQGLPYEQYF.